Following are 4 T cell receptor beta chains from one sample sequenced in a study of CD8 T cells in ankylosing spondylitis. TCRdb analysed the 5' RACE reads with MiXCR anew, one entry per CDR3 protein. The sample includes about 150,000 distinct CDR3 sequences, about a third seen only once; the top ten take 6%. The sample taken for sequencing was synovial fluid, either unsorted or a sorted T cell fraction (not recorded which). Receptors were obtained from a male donor with ankylosing spondylitis.

This chain joins TRBV5-1 and TRBJ2-2; 9 nucleotides match TRBD2. Per the germline V gene, CDR1 is SGHRS and CDR2 is YFSETQ. After removal of 1 base from V and 2 bases from J, the junction contained 12 bases not matched to a gene. The CDR3 loop spans 19 amino acids. The CDR3 DNA is TGCGCCAGCAGCTTGCCCCCGGCTAGCGGGACCCCAAACACCGGGGAGCTGTTTTTT. Its translation: CASSLPPASGTPNTGELFF.

This clonotype has a count of ten or more. The rearrangement joins TRBV5-1 to TRBJ1-2; TRBD1 matches 12 bases. The CDR3 spans 15 residues. From germline, CDR1 is SGHRS and CDR2 YFSETQ. Unmatched junction bases numbered 4, after V lost 4 bases and J lost 3 bases. This chain's CDR3 is CASSPGTGGDYGYTF. The CDR3 DNA reads as TGCGCCAGCAGCCCGGGGACAGGGGGCGACTATGGCTACACCTTC.

This clonotype was observed a few times. The rearrangement uses TRBV5-1 and TRBJ2-2; 12 bases fit TRBD2. The J segment lost 7 bases and the V segment lost 5 bases, leaving 9 bases of the junction unmatched. CDR1 SGHRS and CDR2 YFSETQ come from the germline V gene. The CDR3 contains 16 residues. The CDR3 spells CASSPGLAGSNGELFF. CDR3 DNA sequence: TGCGCCAGCAGTCCTGGACTAGCGGGGAGTAACGGGGAGCTGTTTTTT.

This clonotype was counted only a few times. The genes are TRBV5-1 and TRBJ2-5; no reliable D call. CDR3 length: 13 residues. Germline V CDR1 and CDR2: SGHRS, YFSETQ. V gave up 4 bases and J gave up 2 bases, with 9 bases separating them. CDR3 DNA: TGCGCCAGCAGCCCCCGGCTACAAGAGACCCAGTACTTC. Its protein is CASSPRLQETQYF.